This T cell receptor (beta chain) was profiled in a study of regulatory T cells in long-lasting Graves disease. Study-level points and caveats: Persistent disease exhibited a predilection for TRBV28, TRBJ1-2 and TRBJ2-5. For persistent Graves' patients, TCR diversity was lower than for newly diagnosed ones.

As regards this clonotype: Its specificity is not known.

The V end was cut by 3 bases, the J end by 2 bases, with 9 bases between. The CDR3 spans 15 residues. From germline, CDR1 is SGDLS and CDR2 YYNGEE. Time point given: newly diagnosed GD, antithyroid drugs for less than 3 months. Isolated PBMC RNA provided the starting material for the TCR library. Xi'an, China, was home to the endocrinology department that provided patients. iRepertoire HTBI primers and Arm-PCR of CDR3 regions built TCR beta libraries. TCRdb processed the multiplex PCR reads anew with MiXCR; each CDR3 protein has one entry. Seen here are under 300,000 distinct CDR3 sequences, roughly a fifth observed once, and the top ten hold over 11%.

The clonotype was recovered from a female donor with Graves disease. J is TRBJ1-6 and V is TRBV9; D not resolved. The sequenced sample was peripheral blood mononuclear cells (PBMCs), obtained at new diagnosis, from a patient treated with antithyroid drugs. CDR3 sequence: CASSADGAYNSPLHF. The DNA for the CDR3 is TGTGCCAGCAGCGCAGACGGAGCCTATAATTCACCCCTCCACTTT. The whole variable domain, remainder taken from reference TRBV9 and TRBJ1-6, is DSGVTQTPKHLITATGQRVTLRCSPRSGDLSVYWYQQSLDQGLQFLIQYYNGEERAKGNILERFSAQQFPDLHSELNLSSLELGDSALYFCASSADGAYNSPLHFGNGTRLTVT.